This TCR beta chain was identified during a study of T cell changes during pregnancy in multiple sclerosis. V was cut by 0 bases and J by 1 base, with 7 bases left in between. The CDR3 extends over 14 amino acids. Germline loops: CDR1 GTSNPN, CDR2 SVGIG (reference sequence). Generated by immunoSEQ multiplex PCR, the TCRdb table keeps only in-frame clones and is missing some. The table includes under 85,000 clones, about 89% detected once. The specimen comprised CD4+ T cells from peripheral blood mononuclear cells, sampled in the second trimester of pregnancy. This sequence originates from a female donor with multiple sclerosis, enrolled in a pregnancy study. The chain has TRBV30 and TRBJ1-3, with D unresolved. The CDR3 protein is CAWSVAASGNTIYF. The CDR3 DNA reads TGTGCCTGGAGTGTGGCGGCTTCTGGAAACACCATATATTTT.